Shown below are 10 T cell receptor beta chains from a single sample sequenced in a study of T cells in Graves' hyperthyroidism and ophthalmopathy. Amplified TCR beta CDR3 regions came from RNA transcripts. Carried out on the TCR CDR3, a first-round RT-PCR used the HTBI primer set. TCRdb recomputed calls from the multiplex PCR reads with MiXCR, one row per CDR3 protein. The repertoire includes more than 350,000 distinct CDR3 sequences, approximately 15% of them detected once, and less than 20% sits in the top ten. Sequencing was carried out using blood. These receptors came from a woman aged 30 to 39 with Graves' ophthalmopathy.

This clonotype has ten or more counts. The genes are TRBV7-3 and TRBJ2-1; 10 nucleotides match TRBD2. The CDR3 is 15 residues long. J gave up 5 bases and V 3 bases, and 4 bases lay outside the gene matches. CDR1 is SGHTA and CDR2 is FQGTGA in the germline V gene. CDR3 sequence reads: CASSFKRGGNNEQFF. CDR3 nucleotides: TGTGCCAGCAGCTTTAAGCGGGGGGGAAACAATGAGCAGTTCTTC.

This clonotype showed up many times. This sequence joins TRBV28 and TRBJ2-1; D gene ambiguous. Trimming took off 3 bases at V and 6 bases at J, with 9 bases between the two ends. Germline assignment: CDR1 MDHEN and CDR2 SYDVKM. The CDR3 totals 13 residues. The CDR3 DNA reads TGTGCCAGCAGTTTCAGGCGGATCAATGAGCAGTTCTTC. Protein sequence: CASSFRRINEQFF.

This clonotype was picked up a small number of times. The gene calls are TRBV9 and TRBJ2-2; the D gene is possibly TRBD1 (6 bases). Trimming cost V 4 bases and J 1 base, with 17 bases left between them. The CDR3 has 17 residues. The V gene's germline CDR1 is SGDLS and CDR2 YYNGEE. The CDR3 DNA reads TGTGCCAGCAGCCCCGACATTACAGGGATGAACACCGGGGAGCTGTTTTTT. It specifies CASSPDITGMNTGELFF.

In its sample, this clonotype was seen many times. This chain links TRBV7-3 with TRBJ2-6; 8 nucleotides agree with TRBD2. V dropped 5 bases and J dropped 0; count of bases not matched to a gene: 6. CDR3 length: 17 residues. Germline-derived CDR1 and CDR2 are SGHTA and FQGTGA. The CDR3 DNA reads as TGTGCCAGCAGCCCAAGCGCGGGGGGCTCTGGGGCCAACGTCCTGACTTTC. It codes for CASSPSAGGSGANVLTF. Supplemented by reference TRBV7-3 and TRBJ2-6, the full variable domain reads GAGVSQTPSNKVTEKGKYVELRCDPISGHTALYWYRQSLGQGPEFLIYFQGTGAADDSGLPNDRFFAVRPEGSVSTLKIQRTERGDSAVYLCASSPSAGGSGANVLTFGAGSRLTVL.

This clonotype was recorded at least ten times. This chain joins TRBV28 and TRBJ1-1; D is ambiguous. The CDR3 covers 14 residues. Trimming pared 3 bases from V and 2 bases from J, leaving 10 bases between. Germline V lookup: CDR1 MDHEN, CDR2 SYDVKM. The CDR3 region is CASSFISINTEAFF. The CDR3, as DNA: TGTGCCAGCAGTTTTATAAGCATAAACACTGAAGCTTTCTTT.

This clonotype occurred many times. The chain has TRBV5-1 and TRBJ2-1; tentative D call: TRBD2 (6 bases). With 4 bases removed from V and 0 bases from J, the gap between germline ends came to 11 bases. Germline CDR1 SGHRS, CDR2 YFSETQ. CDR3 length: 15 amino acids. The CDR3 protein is CASSPGVYSYNEQFF. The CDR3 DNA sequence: TGCGCCAGCAGCCCGGGGGTTTACTCCTACAATGAGCAGTTCTTC.

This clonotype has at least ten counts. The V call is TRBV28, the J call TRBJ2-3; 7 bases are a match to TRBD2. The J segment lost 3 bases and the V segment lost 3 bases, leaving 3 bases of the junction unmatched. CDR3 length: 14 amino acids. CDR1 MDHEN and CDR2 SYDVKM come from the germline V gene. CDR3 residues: CASSFSGPTDTQYF. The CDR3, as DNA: TGTGCCAGCAGTTTTAGCGGGCCTACAGATACGCAGTATTTT. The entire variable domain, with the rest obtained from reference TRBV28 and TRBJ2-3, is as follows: DVKVTQSSRYLVKRTGEKVFLECVQDMDHENMFWYRQDPGLGLRLIYFSYDVKMKEKGDIPEGYSVSREKKERFSLILESASTNQTSMYLCASSFSGPTDTQYFGPGTRLTVL.

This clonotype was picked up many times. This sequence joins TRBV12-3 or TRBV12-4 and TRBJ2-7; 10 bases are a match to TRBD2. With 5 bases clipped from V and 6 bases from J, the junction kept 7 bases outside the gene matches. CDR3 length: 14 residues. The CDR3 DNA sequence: TGTGCCAGCAGTACTCTAGCGGGGGCTGGCGAGCAGTACTTC. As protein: CASSTLAGAGEQYF.

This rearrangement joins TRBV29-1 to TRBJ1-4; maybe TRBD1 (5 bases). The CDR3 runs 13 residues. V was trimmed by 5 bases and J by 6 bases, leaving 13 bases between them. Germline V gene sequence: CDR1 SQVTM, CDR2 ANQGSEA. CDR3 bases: TGCAGCGTTATGCGGCAGGGTCATGAAAAACTGTTTTTT. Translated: CSVMRQGHEKLFF.

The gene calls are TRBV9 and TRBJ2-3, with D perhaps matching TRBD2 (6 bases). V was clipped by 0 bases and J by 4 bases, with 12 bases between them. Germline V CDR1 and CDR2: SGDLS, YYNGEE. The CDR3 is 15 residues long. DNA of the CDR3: TGTGCCAGCAGCGTAGCGGCGGGACTGCCAGATACGCAGTATTTT. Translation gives CASSVAAGLPDTQYF. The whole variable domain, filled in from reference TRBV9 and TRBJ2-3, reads DSGVTQTPKHLITATGQRVTLRCSPRSGDLSVYWYQQSLDQGLQFLIQYYNGEERAKGNILERFSAQQFPDLHSELNLSSLELGDSALYFCASSVAAGLPDTQYFGPGTRLTVL.